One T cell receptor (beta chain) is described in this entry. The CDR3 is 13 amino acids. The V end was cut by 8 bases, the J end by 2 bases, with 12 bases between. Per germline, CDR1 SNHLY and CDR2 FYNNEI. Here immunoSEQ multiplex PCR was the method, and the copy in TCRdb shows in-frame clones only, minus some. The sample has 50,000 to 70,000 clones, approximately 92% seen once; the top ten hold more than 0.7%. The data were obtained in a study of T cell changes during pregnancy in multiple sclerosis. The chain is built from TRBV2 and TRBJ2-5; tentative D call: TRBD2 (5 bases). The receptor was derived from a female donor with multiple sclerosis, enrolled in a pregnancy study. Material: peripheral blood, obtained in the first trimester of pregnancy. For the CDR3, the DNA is TGTGCCAGCTCCGCTAGCTGGCAAGAGACCCAGTACTTC. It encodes CASSASWQETQYF.